Listed below are T cell receptor beta chains from one sample, sequenced in a study of blood T cell repertoires in COVID-19. The table came from immunoSEQ multiplex PCR; TCRdb's copy has only in-frame clones and leaves some out. This table has some 170,000 clones, around 84% appearing once. Sequenced: PBMCs or T cells enriched from blood (not recorded which). The receptors stem from a man aged 35-49 years who had recovered from COVID-19. CDR3s leave out the opening cysteine and the closing phenylalanine or tryptophan. The D gene is left open where the match is weak.

D,V,J,CDR3
TRBD1,TRBV4-1,TRBJ2-5,ASSQGGTGRGETQY
TRBD2,TRBV3-1/TRBV3-2,TRBJ2-3,ASSQAQPGLALATSTDTQY
.,TRBV12-3/TRBV12-4,TRBJ1-6,ASSYYRESPLH
TRBD2,TRBV10-3,TRBJ2-3,AISEGASGGPRRTDTQY
TRBD1,TRBV6-5,TRBJ1-2,ASSRDRSRYGYT
.,TRBV24-1,TRBJ2-1,ATSDPVGRSYNEQF
TRBD1,TRBV10-3,TRBJ1-1,ATGQVMNTEAF
TRBD1,TRBV6-5,TRBJ1-5,ASRRGQGNGQPQH
.,TRBV18,TRBJ2-2,ASSPQGAGELF
TRBD1,TRBV10-3,TRBJ2-7,AISLGTGAYEQY
TRBD1,TRBV7-9,TRBJ2-2,ASSTGQGATGELF
.,TRBV9,TRBJ2-3,ASSVAVDTQY
.,TRBV24-1,TRBJ1-4,ATSDGGNEKLF
.,TRBV3-1/TRBV3-2,TRBJ1-1,ASSQDRGNTEAF
.,TRBV5-1,TRBJ1-2,ASSLEVGHGYT
.,TRBV6-5,TRBJ1-1,ASSYSGSLNTEAF
.,TRBV29-1,TRBJ2-5,SVRTAPVLETQY
TRBD1,TRBV5-1,TRBJ2-7,ASSTGQGYEQY
TRBD1,TRBV11-3,TRBJ1-1,ASSLRTGANTEAF
.,TRBV24-1,TRBJ1-1,ATSERRGEAF
TRBD1,TRBV7-9,TRBJ1-4,ASSHYRDSIEKLF
TRBD2,TRBV7-9,TRBJ2-3,ASSPGLVTDTQY
TRBD1,TRBV5-1,TRBJ2-2,ASSFREGAPGELF
TRBD1,TRBV7-3,TRBJ1-2,ASSADPTGVYGYT
.,TRBV11-2,TRBJ1-6,ASSLAGVLNSPLH
.,TRBV5-1,TRBJ2-1,ASSLEKGVIGNEQF